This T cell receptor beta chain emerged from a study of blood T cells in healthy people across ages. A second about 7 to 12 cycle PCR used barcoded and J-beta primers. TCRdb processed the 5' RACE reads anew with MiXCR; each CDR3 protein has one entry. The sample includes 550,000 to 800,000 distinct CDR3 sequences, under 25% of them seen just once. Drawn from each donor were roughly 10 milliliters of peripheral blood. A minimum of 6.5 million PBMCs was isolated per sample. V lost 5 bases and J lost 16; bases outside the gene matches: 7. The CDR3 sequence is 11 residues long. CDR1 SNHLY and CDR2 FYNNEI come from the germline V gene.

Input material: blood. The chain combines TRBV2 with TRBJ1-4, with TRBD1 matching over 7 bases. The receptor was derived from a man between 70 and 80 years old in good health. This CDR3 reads CASSHPGQKFF. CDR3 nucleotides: TGTGCCAGCAGTCATCCGGGACAGAAGTTTTTT.